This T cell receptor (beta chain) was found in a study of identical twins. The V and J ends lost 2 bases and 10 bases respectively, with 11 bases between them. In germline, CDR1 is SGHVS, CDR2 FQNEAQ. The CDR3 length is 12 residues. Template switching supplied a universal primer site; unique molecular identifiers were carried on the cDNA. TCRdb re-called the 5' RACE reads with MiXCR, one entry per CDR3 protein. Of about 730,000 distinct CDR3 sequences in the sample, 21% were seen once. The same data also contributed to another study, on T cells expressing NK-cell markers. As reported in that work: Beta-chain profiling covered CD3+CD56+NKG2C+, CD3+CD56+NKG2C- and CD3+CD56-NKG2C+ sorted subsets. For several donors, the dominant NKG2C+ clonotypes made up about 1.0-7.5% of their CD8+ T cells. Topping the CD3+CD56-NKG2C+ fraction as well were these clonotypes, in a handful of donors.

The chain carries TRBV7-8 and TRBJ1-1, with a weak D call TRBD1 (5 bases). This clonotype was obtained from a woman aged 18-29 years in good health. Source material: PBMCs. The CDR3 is CASSLYRGAAFF. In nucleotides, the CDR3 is TGTGCCAGCAGCTTATACCGAGGGGCAGCTTTCTTT.